The next 17 T cell receptor beta chains were all read from a single sample in a study of shared clonotypes between healthy human individuals. Assay used: immunoSEQ multiplex PCR; TCRdb lists only in-frame clones, some missing. The table has approximately 2,300,000 clones, about 90% seen once. The sample comprised naive CD4+ T cells from PBMCs. Subset described: CD45RA+ positively selected. Receptors were obtained from a man between 18 and 29 years old in good health. Some clones in this sample may be carry-over from other donors' samples.

The chain is built from TRBV5-1 and TRBJ2-3; 9 bases map to TRBD2. Trimming took 6 bases from V and 1 from J; bases not matched to a gene: 3. Germline CDR1 reads SGHRS; CDR2 reads YFSETQ. CDR3 length equals 14 residues. The DNA of the CDR3 is TGCGCCAGCACCCAGCGGGAGGGCACAGATACGCAGTATTTT. It translates to CASTQREGTDTQYF.

V gene TRBV28 combines with J gene TRBJ2-7, with TRBD2 identical over 8 bases. J lost 7 bases, V lost 3 bases, and 23 bases had no gene match. The CDR3 contains 19 residues. Per the germline V gene, CDR1 is MDHEN and CDR2 is SYDVKM. CDR3 nucleotides: TGTGCCAGCAGTTTTAGGTGGATTTCTCAGCGGGGGAAAAGTTTGGAGCAGTACTTC. Translating gives CASSFRWISQRGKSLEQYF.

The chain employs TRBV11-1 and TRBJ2-7, with 9 bases identical to TRBD2. CDR1 is SGHAT, CDR2 FQDESV, per germline (reference sequence). V lost 4 bases, J lost 8 bases, and 12 bases stayed unmatched. The CDR3 is 15 amino acids. The CDR3 DNA reads as TGTGCCAGCAGCTCCTTAGCGGGAGCCACTACGCAGCAGTACTTC. Its protein is CASSSLAGATTQQYF.

The chain joins TRBV27 to TRBJ1-1, with 10 bases aligning to TRBD1. Germline assignment: CDR1 MNHEY and CDR2 SMNVEV (reference sequence). CDR3 length equals 14 residues. Trimming took 4 bases from V and 4 from J; bases not matched to a gene: 3. As DNA, the CDR3 is TGTGCCAGCAGTTCTCGGACAGGGGGCACTGAAGCTTTCTTT. Protein sequence: CASSSRTGGTEAFF.

The V gene is TRBV2, the J gene TRBJ2-5; no clear D. CDR1 is SNHLY and CDR2 is FYNNEI in the germline V gene. The CDR3 sequence is 12 residues long. Trimming pared 5 bases from V and 5 bases from J, leaving 9 bases between. The CDR3, as DNA: TGTGCCAGCAGTTGGGCTTACGAGACCCAGTACTTC. Its protein is CASSWAYETQYF.

V and J are TRBV19 and TRBJ1-3, with D tentatively TRBD1 (6 bases). The CDR3 is 15 amino acids. Trimming removed 3 bases from V and 7 bases from J, with 16 bases in between. The germline V gene has CDR1 LNHDA and CDR2 SQIVND (reference sequence). The chain's CDR3 is CASSISARGLNTIYF. DNA of the CDR3: TGTGCCAGTAGTATCTCCGCCAGGGGCCTTAACACCATATATTTT.

Concerning this clone: The same CDR3 arises from other DNA sequences in this sample as well. J is TRBJ1-2 and V is TRBV5-5, with D unclear. The V and J ends lost 0 bases and 3 bases respectively, with 3 bases between them. The CDR3 spans 12 residues. The germline gives CDR1 SGHKS, CDR2 YYEKEE (reference sequence). The CDR3 sequence is CASSLGDYGYTF. In DNA form, the CDR3 reads TGTGCCAGCAGCTTGGGAGACTATGGCTACACCTTC.

This clone was found a few times. This chain uses TRBV2 with TRBJ1-5; D gene ambiguous. The CDR3 sequence is 13 residues long. Trimming stripped 4 bases from V and 3 bases from J, with 7 bases between. CDR1 and CDR2 from the germline V gene are SNHLY and FYNNEI. The chain's CDR3 is CASSGNNNQPQHF. DNA of the CDR3: TGTGCCAGCAGTGGGAACAACAATCAGCCCCAGCATTTT.

In its sample, this clone was seen once. This CDR3 is CASSQRTSGTDTQYF. The CDR3 bases are TGTGCCAGCAGCCAAAGGACTAGCGGCACAGATACGCAGTATTTT. The genes are TRBV4-2 and TRBJ2-3; 9 bases agree with TRBD2. Per the germline V gene, CDR1 is LGHNA and CDR2 is YNFKEQ. The ends lost 2 bases at V and 1 base at J; junction bases unmatched: 1. The CDR3 is 15 amino acids.

V and J are TRBV19 and TRBJ2-6; D is undetermined. Germline V gene data show CDR1 as LNHDA and CDR2 as SQIVND (reference sequence). The V and J ends lost 10 bases and 0 bases respectively, with 13 bases between them. There are 15 residues in the CDR3. Written as DNA, the CDR3 is TGTGCCACCTCGAACATCCTCTCTGGGGCCAACGTCCTGACTTTC. Protein: CATSNILSGANVLTF.

The chain is built from TRBV15 and TRBJ2-3, with D tentatively TRBD2 (6 bases). The CDR3 is 15 residues long. V was trimmed by 3 bases and J by 4 bases, leaving 14 bases between them. Germline V gives CDR1 LNHNV, CDR2 YYDKDF (reference sequence). As DNA, the CDR3 is TGTGCCACCAGCAGCCGAGGGGACTTTCCAGATACGCAGTATTTT. Amino acid sequence: CATSSRGDFPDTQYF.

The CDR3 sequence is CASSYKPTQETQYF. DNA of the CDR3: TGTGCCAGCAGTTACAAGCCAACTCAAGAGACCCAGTACTTC. The V call is TRBV6-5, the J call TRBJ2-5; D not certain. CDR3 length: 14 residues. CDR1 is MNHEY, CDR2 SVGAGI, per germline. The V gene lost 2 bases and the J gene lost 2 bases, with 9 bases spanning the gap.

J is TRBJ2-3 and V is TRBV5-1; maybe TRBD1 (6 bases). The length of the CDR3 is 12 residues. V lost 5 bases and J lost 8, with 12 bases in between. Germline V gives CDR1 SGHRS, CDR2 YFSETQ. DNA of the CDR3: TGCGCCAGCAGTCCCCAGGGGAGTACGCAGTATTTT. Amino acids: CASSPQGSTQYF. Drawing the rest from reference TRBV5-1 and TRBJ2-3, the complete variable domain is KAGVTQTPRYLIKTRGQQVTLSCSPISGHRSVSWYQQTPGQGLQFLFEYFSETQRNKGNFPGRFSGRQFSNSRSEMNVSTLELGDSALYLCASSPQGSTQYFGPGTRLTVL.

This chain connects TRBV18 to TRBJ1-1; D not certain. CDR3 length: 14 amino acids. CDR1 and CDR2 from the germline V gene are KGHSH and LQKENI. Trimming took off 2 bases at V and 1 base at J, with 8 bases between the two ends. For the CDR3, the DNA is TGTGCCAGCTCACCAGGTTCGCGGAACACTGAAGCTTTCTTT. Its protein product is CASSPGSRNTEAFF.

Worth noting for this clone: The same CDR3 is also encoded by other DNA sequences in this sample. The chain recombines TRBV9 with TRBJ1-1; no clear D. Germline-derived CDR1 and CDR2 are SGDLS and YYNGEE. The CDR3 runs 13 residues. V was pared by 0 bases and J by 1 base, with 4 bases between. The DNA for the CDR3 is TGTGCCAGCAGCGTAGTGGCGAACACTGAAGCTTTCTTT. It is translated as CASSVVANTEAFF.

The sample holds a few counts of this clone. The rearrangement uses TRBV18 and TRBJ1-5; a weak D match, TRBD1 (5 bases). Germline CDR1 is KGHSH and CDR2 is LQKENI. CDR3 length: 15 amino acids. The V and J ends lost 8 bases and 1 base respectively, with 15 bases between them. CDR3 sequence (DNA): TGTGCCAGCCACGGGCCTGGGGCGAGCAATCAGCCCCAGCATTTT. It yields the protein CASHGPGASNQPQHF.

The chain is built from TRBV9 and TRBJ2-2, with 8 bases fitting TRBD1. Germline CDR1 reads SGDLS; CDR2 reads YYNGEE. The CDR3 length is 15 residues. Trimming took 4 bases from V and 7 from J; bases not matched to a gene: 9. The CDR3 sequence: CASSSQTGGYGELFF. The CDR3 coding sequence is TGTGCCAGCAGCTCCCAAACAGGGGGTTACGGGGAGCTGTTTTTT.